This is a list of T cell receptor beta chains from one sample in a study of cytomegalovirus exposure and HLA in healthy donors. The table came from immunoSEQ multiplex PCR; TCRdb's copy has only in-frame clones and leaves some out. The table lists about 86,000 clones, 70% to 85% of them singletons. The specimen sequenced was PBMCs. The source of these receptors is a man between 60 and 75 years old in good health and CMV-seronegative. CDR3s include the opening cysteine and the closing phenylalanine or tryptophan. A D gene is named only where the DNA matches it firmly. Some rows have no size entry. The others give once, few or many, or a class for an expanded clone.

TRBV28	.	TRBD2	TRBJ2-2	TGTGCCAGCGGGACTAGCACTCCGAACACCGGGGAGCTGTTTTTT	CASGTSTPNTGELFF
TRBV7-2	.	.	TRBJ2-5	TGTGCCAGCAGCTTAGCGCCGGCTAGCTCTGAGACCCAGTACTTC	CASSLAPASSETQYF
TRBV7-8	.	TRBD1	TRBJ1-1	TGTGCCAGCAGCGGGGGACAGGGGGCTATGAACACTGAAGCTTTCTTT	CASSGGQGAMNTEAFF
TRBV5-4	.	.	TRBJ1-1	TGTGCCAGCAGTTTGATCGGAGGGGTTGTTGAAGCTTTCTTT	CASSLIGGVVEAFF
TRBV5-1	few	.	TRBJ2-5	TGCGCCAGCAGCTTGGGGACAGTTCAAGAGACCCAGTACTTC	CASSLGTVQETQYF
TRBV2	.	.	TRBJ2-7	TGTGCCAGCAGTGAAATAGTCCTAGCCGGGTACGAGCAGTACTTC	CASSEIVLAGYEQYF
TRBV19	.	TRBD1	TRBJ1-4	TGTGCCAGTAGGCCACTACAGGGGGAAAAACTGTTTTTT	CASRPLQGEKLFF
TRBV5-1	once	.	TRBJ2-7	TGCGCCAGCAGCTTGCCTGTCGGGCAGGGCAACGAGCAGTACTTC	CASSLPVGQGNEQYF
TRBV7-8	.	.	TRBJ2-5	TGTGCCAGCAGCTTTAGAATTGTGGAGACCCAGTACTTC	CASSFRIVETQYF
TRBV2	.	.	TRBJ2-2	TGTGCCGGCAGTGTTGGTACTAGGGCCGGGGAGCTGTTTTTT	CAGSVGTRAGELFF
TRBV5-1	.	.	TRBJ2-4	TGCGCCAGCAGCCTTCTCACCTCGGAAAACATTCAGTACTTC	CASSLLTSENIQYF
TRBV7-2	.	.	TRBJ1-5	TGTGCCAGCAGCTTAGCGGGAGATAGCAATCAGCCCCAGCATTTT	CASSLAGDSNQPQHF
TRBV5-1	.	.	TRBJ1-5	TGCGCCAGCAGGGGGGCCCTCAATCAGCCCCAGCATTTT	CASRGALNQPQHF
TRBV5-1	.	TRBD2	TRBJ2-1	TGCGCCAGCAGCTTGGATCTACAGACTAGCGGATACAATGAGCAGTTCTTC	CASSLDLQTSGYNEQFF
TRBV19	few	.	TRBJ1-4	TGTGCCAGTAGTACCGGAGACAGGGAAAAACTGTTTTTT	CASSTGDREKLFF
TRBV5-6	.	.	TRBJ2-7	TGTGCCAGCAGAAGGGAGAACTTGGGCCTCTTCTACGAGCAGTACTTC	CASRRENLGLFYEQYF
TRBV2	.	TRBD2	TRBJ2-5	TGTGCCAGCGGGGGGGATGAGACCCAGTACTTC	CASGGDETQYF
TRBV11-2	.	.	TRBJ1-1	TGTGCCAGCTGCTTTCAGGAAAACACTGAAGCTTTCTTT	CASCFQENTEAFF
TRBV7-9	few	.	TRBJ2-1	TGTGCCAGCAGTTATAACAATGAGCAGTTCTTC	CASSYNNEQFF
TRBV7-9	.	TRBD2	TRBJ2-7	TGTGCCAGCAGCTTAGGGGGGGGCGAGCAGTACTTC	CASSLGGGEQYF
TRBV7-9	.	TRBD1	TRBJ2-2	TGTGCCAGCAGCTTACTCGCAGGGGGCACCGGGGAGCTGTTTTTT	CASSLLAGGTGELFF
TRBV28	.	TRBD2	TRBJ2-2	TGTGCCAGCAGTGGCTTAGCGGGAGTCGGCACCGGGGAGCTGTTTTTT	CASSGLAGVGTGELFF
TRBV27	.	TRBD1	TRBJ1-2	TGTGCCAGCAGTCCTACCATCCGGACAGGAGACTTCTATGGCTACACCTTC	CASSPTIRTGDFYGYTF
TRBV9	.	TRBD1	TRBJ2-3	TGTGCCAGCAGCCCCCAAAGACAGGGAGTGGGAGATACGCAGTATTTT	CASSPQRQGVGDTQYF
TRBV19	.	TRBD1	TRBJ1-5	TGTGCCAGTAGTGCGACAGGGTCCCGGGATCAGCCCCAGCATTTT	CASSATGSRDQPQHF